This is a list of T cell receptor beta chains from one sample in a study of blood T cells in healthy people across ages. TCRdb independently ran MiXCR on the 5' RACE reads; one entry per CDR3 protein. The sample consists of some 930,000 distinct CDR3 sequences, roughly 28% of them appearing once. This same sample was also taken into another study, of T cells of mothers and their children.

Source material: blood. These receptors all stem from a woman aged 40 to 55 in good health. CDR3s include the opening cysteine and the closing phenylalanine or tryptophan. Fields, in order: D gene, CDR3 length, clone size, V gene, J gene, CDR3 DNA, CDR3 protein. D genes are given only for firm matches. Size is stated for part of the rows, as once, few or many counts, or as a class when the clone is expanded.

.	14	once	TRBV28	TRBJ2-4	TGTGCCAGCAGTTTATTGGGGGCGGGAAATATTCAGTACTTC	CASSLLGAGNIQYF
.	15	.	TRBV7-2	TRBJ1-5	TGTGCCAGCAGCTTAGGGGGGGCAAGGAATCAGCCCCAGCATTTT	CASSLGGARNQPQHF
.	14	.	TRBV20-1	TRBJ1-2	TGCAGTGCTAGAGATGTGGCAGGAACCTATGGCTACACCTTC	CSARDVAGTYGYTF
.	14	many	TRBV24-1	TRBJ2-5	TGTGCCACCAGTGACTGGGATTACCAAGAGACCCAGTACTTC	CATSDWDYQETQYF
.	17	.	TRBV6-1	TRBJ1-4	TGTGCCAGCAGTGGATCCTGGGTGGCCCCCCGGGGTGAAAAACTGTTTTTT	CASSGSWVAPRGEKLFF
.	14	few	TRBV20-1	TRBJ1-1	TGCAGTGCTAGAAGCCCGACAGGGAACACTGAAGCTTTCTTT	CSARSPTGNTEAFF
.	13	many	TRBV18	TRBJ2-7	TGTGCCAGCTCACCACGTTCCGACTACGAGCAGTACTTC	CASSPRSDYEQYF
TRBD1	14	.	TRBV13	TRBJ1-2	TGTGCCAGCAGTTCCGGACAGGCCACATATGGCTACACCTTC	CASSSGQATYGYTF
.	14	few	TRBV4-3	TRBJ2-2	TGCGCCAGCAGCCACCGGACGAACACCGGGGAGCTGTTTTTT	CASSHRTNTGELFF
.	19	.	TRBV21-1	TRBJ1-5	TGTGCCAGCAGCGGACCAGACAAAAACGCGAGATATAGCAATCAGCCCCAGCATTTT	CASSGPDKNARYSNQPQHF
.	14	few	TRBV28	TRBJ2-7	TGTGCCAGCAGTTTGTCTACGGTTGCCTACGAGCAGTACTTC	CASSLSTVAYEQYF
.	13	.	TRBV5-6	TRBJ2-7	TGTGCCAGCAGCCGTTATGGGGGCAACGAGCAGTACTTC	CASSRYGGNEQYF
.	13	many	TRBV6-1	TRBJ2-1	TGTGCCAGCATCCGGGCCTCCTACAATGAGCAGTTCTTC	CASIRASYNEQFF
.	14	.	TRBV12-3/TRBV12-4	TRBJ2-1	TGTGCCAGCAGCAAAGCCGGGACTTGGGCTGAGCAGTTCTTC	CASSKAGTWAEQFF
TRBD1	15	many	TRBV7-2	TRBJ2-3	TGTGCCAGCAGCCGAAGTGGACAGGGGACAGATACGCAGTATTTT	CASSRSGQGTDTQYF
TRBD1	15	few	TRBV12-3/TRBV12-4	TRBJ2-3	TGTGCCAGCAGTGCCCGACAGGGAGGCACAGATACGCAGTATTTT	CASSARQGGTDTQYF
TRBD1	15	once	TRBV5-6	TRBJ1-2	TGTGCCAGCAGCTGGGGGGCCGGACAGGGAAGTGGCTACACCTTC	CASSWGAGQGSGYTF
TRBD2	15	.	TRBV28	TRBJ2-3	TGTGCCAGCAGTTTGGCTAGCGGGGGGGCGTATACGCAGTATTTT	CASSLASGGAYTQYF
.	12	few	TRBV2	TRBJ2-3	TGTGCCAGTCCCCTTGGGTCAGATACGCAGTATTTT	CASPLGSDTQYF
.	14	.	TRBV27	TRBJ1-2	TGTGCCAGCACCAACCTGGACAGCTTCTATGGCTACACCTTC	CASTNLDSFYGYTF
.	12	many	TRBV6-1	TRBJ2-7	TGTGCCAGCAGTGCGGATAGCGACGAGCAGTACTTC	CASSADSDEQYF
TRBD2	19	few	TRBV7-9	TRBJ2-3	TGTGCCAGCAGCTCTCTCCCCGGCGGGGGGCCCCTAGGCACAGATATGCAGTATTTT	CASSSLPGGGPLGTDMQYF
TRBD1	14	.	TRBV24-1	TRBJ1-5	TGTGCCACCAGTGACCCGACAGGGAATCAGCCCCAGCATTTT	CATSDPTGNQPQHF
.	14	.	TRBV20-1	TRBJ2-7	TGCAGCGCGGTCGACAACCTTATATCCTACGAGCAGTACTTC	CSAVDNLISYEQYF